This T cell receptor (beta chain) was observed in a study of Graves' ophthalmopathy and Graves' hyperthyroidism. Amplification of TCR beta CDR3 regions used RNA transcripts. HTBI primers primed a first-round RT-PCR, and a second-round multiplex PCR followed. One entry per CDR3 protein results from TCRdb running MiXCR on the multiplex PCR reads. The table lists about 230,000 distinct CDR3 sequences, around 42% of them singletons. Between the trimmed V and J ends, which lost 0 bases and 5 bases, there was a span of 7 bases. The V gene's germline CDR1 is SQVTM and CDR2 ANQGSEA. The CDR3 length is 12 residues. PBMCs were obtained from 8 to 10 ml of fresh peripheral blood.

Sequenced material: peripheral blood. The rearrangement joins TRBV29-1 to TRBJ1-2; D is perhaps TRBD1 (5 bases). This receptor was taken from an adult man with Graves' ophthalmopathy. CDR3 nucleotide sequence: TGCAGCGTTGAAGACAGGGCGTATGGCTACACCTTC. It codes for CSVEDRAYGYTF.